The source of this T cell receptor beta chain is a study of shared clonotypes between healthy human individuals. This clone was seen many times. The germline V gene has CDR1 SGHTA and CDR2 FQGNSA. This CDR3 has 16 residues. The ends were cut back, 1 base at V and 4 bases at J, with 14 bases in the middle. Several immunoSEQ plates received, in even portions, the genomic DNA of each subset. TCRdb's table, derived via immunoSEQ multiplex PCR, lists solely in-frame clones and lacks some. Of approximately 500,000 clones in the sample, 79% were seen once. Sequenced sample: PBMCs. The rearrangement uses TRBV7-2 and TRBJ2-1; D is perhaps TRBD2 (7 bases). This clonotype was sampled from a woman in her 40s in good health. Some clones in this sample may be carry-over from other donors' samples. CDR3 sequence: CASSLVAGAEYNEQFF. The CDR3 coding sequence is TGTGCCAGCAGCTTAGTTGCGGGGGCGGAGTACAATGAGCAGTTCTTC.